This T cell receptor (beta chain) emerged from a study of shared clonotypes between healthy human individuals. Some clones are missing from TCRdb's copy, which holds only in-frame ones; the method was immunoSEQ multiplex PCR. The sample contains 1,400,000 or so clones, around 98.5% of which appear only once. Comments on this clone: The target antigen is unknown.

With 1 base removed from V and 8 bases from J, the gap between germline ends came to 11 bases. The CDR3 has 13 residues. Per the germline V gene, CDR1 is MDHEN and CDR2 is SYDVKM. CD4+ cell separation produced CD45RA+ naive and CD45RA-negative memory subsets. Whole-study results and caveats: Sampling used blood alone; tissue repertoires probably differ.

The sequence derives from a man aged 30 to 39 in good health. Sequenced material: naive CD4+ T cells sorted from blood. Subset of the sample: CD45RA+ positively selected. This chain uses TRBV28 with TRBJ1-2, with unresolved D. CDR3 sequence (DNA): TGTGCCAGCAGTTTATTTACGTCCCGGGGCTACACCTTC. Protein: CASSLFTSRGYTF.